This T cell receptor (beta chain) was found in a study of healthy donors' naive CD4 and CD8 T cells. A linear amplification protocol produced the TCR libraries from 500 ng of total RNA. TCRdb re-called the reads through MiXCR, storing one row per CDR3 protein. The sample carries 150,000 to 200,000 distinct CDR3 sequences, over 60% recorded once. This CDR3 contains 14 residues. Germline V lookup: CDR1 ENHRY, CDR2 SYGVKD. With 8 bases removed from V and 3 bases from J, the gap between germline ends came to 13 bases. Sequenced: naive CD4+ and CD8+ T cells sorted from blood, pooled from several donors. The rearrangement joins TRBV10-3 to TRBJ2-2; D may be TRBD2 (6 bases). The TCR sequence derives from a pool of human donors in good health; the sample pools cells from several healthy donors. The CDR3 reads CAIGWGLDTGELFF. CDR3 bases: TGTGCCATCGGGTGGGGACTGGACACCGGGGAGCTGTTTTTT.